This TCR beta chain was identified in a study of molecular identifiers for immune sequencing clone quantification. Study results and caveats: Clones with over 20 RNA copies captured over 98% of effector molecules but under 1% of naive ones.

RNA fractions of 10%, 30% or 50% and roughly 17,000 to 1,100,000 sorted cells were the source of naive CD8 libraries. Sorted naive CD8 T cells were those defined as CD8+CD4-CCR7+CD45RA+. As for this clonotype: Its cognate antigen is unknown. A much more abundant neighbour one base away suggests this may be a read error.

TCRdb fed the PCR reads into MiXCR, producing one record per CDR3 protein. The repertoire holds about 630,000 distinct CDR3 sequences, with around 25% as singletons. In germline, CDR1 is GTSNPN, CDR2 SVGIG (reference sequence). The CDR3 spans 12 residues. The V end was cut by 8 bases, the J end by 0 bases, with 10 bases between. The TCR sequence derives from a human donor in good health. Some libraries in this study had Jurkat cell RNA spiked in. Sequences were obtained from naive CD8+ T cells from blood, with Jurkat cell RNA spiked in. Specified subset: FACS-sorted CD8+CD4-CCR7+CD45RA+ naive T cells. J is TRBJ1-1 and V is TRBV30; D possibly corresponds to TRBD1 (5 bases). The CDR3 sequence is CAGGEMNTEAFF. The CDR3 nucleotides are TGTGCCGGGGGAGAGATGAACACTGAAGCTTTCTTT. The variable domain in full, completed from reference TRBV30 and TRBJ1-1, reads SQTIHQWPATLVQPVGSPLSLECTVEGTSNPNLYWYRQAAGRGLQLLFYSVGIGQISSEVPQNLSASRPQDRQFILSSKKLLLSDSGFYLCAGGEMNTEAFFGQGTRLTVV.